The TCR beta chain under discussion was sequenced for a study of glioma-infiltrating T cells. Overall study results and limits: Very few CDR3 sequences were shared between tissue and blood. A blood CDR3 motif signature was depleted in highly divergent patients.

Germline V gives CDR1 MNHEY, CDR2 SVGEGT. V lost 6 bases and J 2 bases, leaving 17 bases between the germline ends. This CDR3 has 15 residues. This clonotype was seen ten or more times. Its specificity is not known. Amplification of TCR alpha and beta CDR3 regions from RNA used iRepertoire nested multiplex PCR. One entry per CDR3 protein, called by TCRdb with MiXCR from the multiplex PCR reads. The sample holds 300,000 to 450,000 distinct CDR3 sequences, about two fifths seen once. The sample comprised glioma tissue, nonneoplastic brain tissue, or PBMCs (not recorded which). The receptor was derived from a human donor with low-grade glioma or glioblastoma, undergoing nonglioma brain surgery, or in good health (not recorded which). The chain couples TRBV6-2 or TRBV6-3 to TRBJ2-7; TRBD1 is a possible D gene (5 bases). CDR3 in DNA: TGTGCCAGCAGACTTCAGGGATCGGGTACCTACGAGCAGTACTTC. It codes for CASRLQGSGTYEQYF.